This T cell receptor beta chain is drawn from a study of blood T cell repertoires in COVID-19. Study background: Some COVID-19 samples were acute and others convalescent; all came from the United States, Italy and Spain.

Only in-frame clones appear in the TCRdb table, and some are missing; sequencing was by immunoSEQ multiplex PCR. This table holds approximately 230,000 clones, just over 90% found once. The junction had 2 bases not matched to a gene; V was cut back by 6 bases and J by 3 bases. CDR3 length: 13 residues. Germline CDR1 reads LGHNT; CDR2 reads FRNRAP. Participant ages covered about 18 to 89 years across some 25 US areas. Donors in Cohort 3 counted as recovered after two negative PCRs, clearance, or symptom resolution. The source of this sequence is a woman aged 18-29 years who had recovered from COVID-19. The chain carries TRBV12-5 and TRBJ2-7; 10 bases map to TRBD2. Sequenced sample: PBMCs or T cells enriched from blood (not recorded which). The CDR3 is CASGRTSGYEQYF. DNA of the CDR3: TGTGCTAGTGGGAGGACTAGCGGCTACGAGCAGTACTTC.